A single sample gave rise to the 22 T cell receptor beta chains below, sequenced in a study of blood T cell repertoires in COVID-19. The repertoire was sequenced with immunoSEQ multiplex PCR; TCRdb's copy has only in-frame clones and lacks some. The table shows under 45,000 clones, with 75% to 85% occurring only once. The specimen was peripheral blood. These receptors were taken from an elderly man with acute or convalescent COVID-19.

The chain couples TRBV5-1 to TRBJ2-7, with D perhaps matching TRBD2 (5 bases). This CDR3 region has 13 residues. Germline CDR1 SGHRS, CDR2 YFSETQ. Trimming pared 1 base from V and 3 bases from J, leaving 8 bases between. The CDR3 nucleotides are TGCGCCAGCAGCTTGAACGGGATCTACGAGCAGTACTTC. It yields the protein CASSLNGIYEQYF.

The V and J genes are TRBV28 and TRBJ2-3; 11 bases fit TRBD2. There are 15 residues in the CDR3. The V gene end was trimmed by 6 bases and the J gene end by 6 bases; junction bases not matched to a gene: 8. The germline V gene encodes CDR1 MDHEN and CDR2 SYDVKM. CDR3 in DNA: TGTGCCAGCAGCACCGGGACTAGCGGCTTCGATACGCAGTATTTT. Residues: CASSTGTSGFDTQYF.

V usage is TRBV7-3 and J usage is TRBJ2-2, with a weak D call TRBD2 (6 bases). The CDR3 totals 16 residues. V lost 5 bases and J 2 bases, leaving 15 bases between the germline ends. The V gene's germline CDR1 is SGHTA and CDR2 FQGTGA. The DNA for the CDR3 is TGTGCCAGCAGCCAAACCGGAGGGAGCAACACCGGGGAGCTGTTTTTT. It yields the protein CASSQTGGSNTGELFF.

In nucleotides, the CDR3 is TGTGCCAGTAAACAGGGGAACACTGAAGCTTTCTTT. It translates to CASKQGNTEAFF. The J gene is TRBJ1-1, the V gene TRBV6-5; maybe TRBD1 (6 bases). CDR1 is MNHEY, CDR2 SVGAGI, per germline. This CDR3 contains 12 residues. V lost 9 bases to trimming and J lost 1 base, with 9 bases between them.

V is TRBV5-1 and J is TRBJ2-2; the match to TRBD2 covers 8 bases. The length of the CDR3 is 15 residues. The V and J ends lost 3 bases and 2 bases, in that order; junction bases with no gene match: 3. Looked up from germline, CDR1 is SGHRS and CDR2 is YFSETQ. The CDR3 is CASSSGGLNTGELFF. CDR3 nucleotide sequence: TGCGCCAGCAGCTCGGGGGGGCTAAACACCGGGGAGCTGTTTTTT.

The chain couples TRBV6-5 to TRBJ1-5; possible D gene TRBD1, 5 bases. V was trimmed by 6 bases and J by 7 bases, leaving 10 bases between them. The CDR3 has 12 amino acids. In germline, CDR1 is MNHEY, CDR2 SVGAGI. CDR3 sequence: CASRGAPQPQHF. The DNA of the CDR3 is TGTGCCAGCAGAGGGGCACCCCAGCCCCAGCATTTT.

The rearrangement uses TRBV10-3 and TRBJ2-6; maybe TRBD2 (5 bases). Trimming cost V 4 bases and J 0 bases, with 7 bases left between them. The CDR3 loop spans 15 amino acids. CDR1 is ENHRY, CDR2 SYGVKD, per germline. The DNA for the CDR3 is TGTGCCATCAGTGTGGGAGTCTCTGGGGCCAACGTCCTGACTTTC. It specifies CAISVGVSGANVLTF.

The chain combines TRBV28 with TRBJ2-7; the D is unclear. V lost 4 bases to trimming and J lost 0 bases, with 7 bases between them. The CDR3 is 13 residues long. Germline assignment: CDR1 MDHEN and CDR2 SYDVKM. The DNA for the CDR3 is TGTGCCAGCAGTTCCTCGGGCTCCTACGAGCAGTACTTC. Its translation: CASSSSGSYEQYF. The variable domain in full, completed from reference TRBV28 and TRBJ2-7, reads DVKVTQSSRYLVKRTGEKVFLECVQDMDHENMFWYRQDPGLGLRLIYFSYDVKMKEKGDIPEGYSVSREKKERFSLILESASTNQTSMYLCASSSSGSYEQYFGPGTRLTVT.

V and J are TRBV5-1 and TRBJ1-4; no reliable D call. The ends were cut back, 2 bases at V and 5 bases at J, with 10 bases in the middle. CDR3 length equals 14 residues. From germline, CDR1 is SGHRS and CDR2 YFSETQ. The DNA of the CDR3 is TGCGCCAGCAGCTTCCGGGATCCGAATGAAAAACTGTTTTTT. As protein: CASSFRDPNEKLFF.

This clone came up once. The chain links TRBV5-4 to TRBJ2-1; D not resolved. There are 15 residues in the CDR3. Deletions cut 0 bases from V and 2 bases from J, with 9 bases between. Looked up from germline, CDR1 is SGHNT and CDR2 is YYREEE (reference sequence). CDR3 DNA: TGTGCCAGCAGCTTGGTGCTAGGTCCCTACAATGAGCAGTTCTTC. Translating it yields CASSLVLGPYNEQFF.

This chain links TRBV11-2 with TRBJ2-7; D uncertain. The CDR3 spans 14 residues. V was shortened by 4 bases and J by 2 bases, with 12 bases between the two germline ends. Per the germline V gene, CDR1 is SGHAT and CDR2 is FQNNGV. In DNA, the CDR3 is TGTGCCAGCAGCTCGACAACCCCCCCCTACGAGCAGTACTTC. This encodes CASSSTTPPYEQYF.

The J gene is TRBJ2-3, the V gene TRBV19; TRBD2 matches 8 bases. J was trimmed by 1 base and V by 4 bases; bases with no gene match: 7. CDR1 is LNHDA, CDR2 SQIVND, per germline (reference sequence). This CDR3 has 16 amino acids. This CDR3 reads CASSNGRGGGTDTQYF. The CDR3 DNA is TGTGCCAGTAGTAACGGGAGGGGGGGTGGCACAGATACGCAGTATTTT.

The rearrangement links TRBV11-2 to TRBJ2-1; D remains ambiguous. This CDR3 spans 15 amino acids. V was shortened by 5 bases and J by 0 bases, with 11 bases between the two germline ends. Per the germline V gene, CDR1 is SGHAT and CDR2 is FQNNGV. The DNA for the CDR3 is TGTGCCAGCAGCCCGATAGTAAGCTCCTACAATGAGCAGTTCTTC. Its translation is CASSPIVSSYNEQFF.

This clone was observed a few times. V gene TRBV13 combines with J gene TRBJ2-7; 8 nucleotides line up with TRBD1. The CDR3 loop spans 13 amino acids. Unmatched junction bases numbered 4, after V lost 5 bases and J lost 4 bases. CDR1 PRHDT and CDR2 FYEKMQ come from the germline V gene (reference sequence). CDR3 coding DNA: TGTGCCAGCAGCCCTGACAGGGGATACGAGCAGTACTTC. It codes for CASSPDRGYEQYF.

This clone was detected a few times. The DNA for the CDR3 is TGTGCCAGCAGCTTCCCGAGCTCTGGAAACACCATATATTTT. Its translation: CASSFPSSGNTIYF. V gene TRBV13 combines with J gene TRBJ1-3; D is unclear. V gave up 3 bases and J gave up 0 bases, with 6 bases separating them. Germline lookup yields CDR1 PRHDT and CDR2 FYEKMQ (reference sequence). The CDR3 spans 14 residues.

The V gene is TRBV18, the J gene TRBJ2-6; TRBD2 matches at 7 bases. The CDR3 runs to 22 residues. V shed 3 bases, J shed 0 bases, and the junction held 20 bases outside the gene matches. Germline CDR1 reads KGHSH; CDR2 reads LQKENI. Here the CDR3 reads CASSPTTRGGNRLSSGANVLTF. For the CDR3, the DNA is TGTGCCAGCTCACCGACAACACGGGGAGGGAACCGTCTCTCCTCTGGGGCCAACGTCCTGACTTTC.

This chain links TRBV7-9 with TRBJ2-5; 13 positions match TRBD2. The ends lost 4 bases at V and 1 base at J; junction bases unmatched: 3. The CDR3 consists of 16 residues. Germline loops: CDR1 SEHNR, CDR2 FQNEAQ (reference sequence). CDR3 sequence (DNA): TGTGCCAGCAGCTCGACTAGCGGGGGGTTCCAAGAGACCCAGTACTTC. Protein sequence: CASSSTSGGFQETQYF. Combining the CDR3 with reference TRBV7-9 and TRBJ2-5 gives the whole variable domain DTGVSQNPRHKITKRGQNVTFRCDPISEHNRLYWYRQTLGQGPEFLTYFQNEAQLEKSRLLSDRFSAERPKGSFSTLEIQRTEQGDSAMYLCASSSTSGGFQETQYFGPGTRLLVL.

The chain couples TRBV12-5 to TRBJ1-4, with TRBD1 matching 8 bases. CDR1 and CDR2 from the germline V gene are LGHNT and FRNRAP. This CDR3 spans 16 amino acids. V lost 4 bases to trimming and J lost 5 bases; unmatched junction nucleotides: 9. CDR3 protein: CASGSPWDRLNEKLFF. CDR3 bases: TGTGCTAGTGGTTCTCCATGGGACAGGCTAAATGAAAAACTGTTTTTT.

The V and J genes are TRBV6-5 and TRBJ1-2, with 9 bases that match TRBD1. Unmatched junction bases numbered 9, after V lost 0 bases and J lost 7 bases. CDR3 length equals 16 residues. The germline gives CDR1 MNHEY, CDR2 SVGAGI. CDR3 region: CASSYSAGTGMGGYTF. In DNA, the CDR3 is TGTGCCAGCAGTTACTCAGCCGGGACAGGGATGGGTGGCTACACCTTC.

The genes are TRBV9 and TRBJ2-1; 11 bases are shared with TRBD2. Trimming at V came to 0 bases and at J to 2 bases, leaving 1 base not matched to a gene. CDR1 and CDR2 from the germline V gene are SGDLS and YYNGEE. This CDR3 region has 16 residues. CDR3 in DNA: TGTGCCAGCAGCGTAGGACTAGCGGGGACCTACAATGAGCAGTTCTTC. The encoded protein is CASSVGLAGTYNEQFF.

The J gene is TRBJ1-1, the V gene TRBV28; D is unresolved. V was trimmed by 5 bases and J by 5 bases, leaving 15 bases between them. Looked up from germline, CDR1 is MDHEN and CDR2 is SYDVKM. This CDR3 comprises 14 residues. CDR3 nucleotide sequence: TGTGCCAGCAGTCCCCGTCTTCGCGCTACTGAAGCTTTCTTT. Residues: CASSPRLRATEAFF.

In its sample, this clone was seen a few times. This rearrangement joins TRBV9 to TRBJ2-2; 7 bases match TRBD2. V gave up 0 bases and J gave up 3 bases; unmatched junction bases: 5. Germline values: CDR1 SGDLS, CDR2 YYNGEE. The CDR3 extends over 16 amino acids. The CDR3 is CASSVGTGLYTGELFF. The CDR3 nucleotides are TGTGCCAGCAGCGTAGGAACGGGACTATACACCGGGGAGCTGTTTTTT.